This TCR beta chain was recovered during a study of T cells in Graves' hyperthyroidism and ophthalmopathy. Study summary: Peripheral blood samples were taken at initial diagnosis, prior to any treatment.

Investigators excluded patients with uncontrolled infection, other autoimmune disease, pregnancy or lactation. For the diagnoses, clinical symptoms, serum thyroxine and TRAb, thyroid ultrasound and orbital computed tomography were used. Unmatched junction bases numbered 3, after V lost 3 bases and J lost 3 bases. Germline V gene lookup returns CDR1 SEHNR and CDR2 FQNEAQ (reference sequence). CDR3 length: 15 residues. Amplification targeted TCR beta CDR3 regions from RNA transcripts. First-round RT-PCR targeting the TCR CDR3 was performed with the HTBI primer set. TCRdb fed the multiplex PCR reads into MiXCR, producing one record per CDR3 protein. The sample lists under 350,000 distinct CDR3 sequences, 10% to 15% occurring once.

Sequenced input: blood. The chain has TRBV7-9 and TRBJ1-5, with 9 bases matching TRBD1. The TCR comes from a woman in her twenties or thirties with Graves' hyperthyroidism that later progressed to Graves' ophthalmopathy. The CDR3: CASSLGTGHNQPQHF. Here the CDR3 DNA reads TGTGCCAGCAGCTTGGGGACAGGGCACAATCAGCCCCAGCATTTT.